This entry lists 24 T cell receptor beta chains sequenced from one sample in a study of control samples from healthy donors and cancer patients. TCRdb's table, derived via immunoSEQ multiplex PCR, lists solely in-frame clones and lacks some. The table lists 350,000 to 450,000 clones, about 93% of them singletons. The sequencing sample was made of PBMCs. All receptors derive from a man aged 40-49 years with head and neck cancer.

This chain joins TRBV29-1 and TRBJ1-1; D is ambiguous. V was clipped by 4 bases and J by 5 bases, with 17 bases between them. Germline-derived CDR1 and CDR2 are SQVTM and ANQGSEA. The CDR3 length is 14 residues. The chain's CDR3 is CSVVEVTSGTEAFF. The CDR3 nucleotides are TGCAGCGTTGTCGAGGTTACGAGCGGGACTGAAGCTTTCTTT.

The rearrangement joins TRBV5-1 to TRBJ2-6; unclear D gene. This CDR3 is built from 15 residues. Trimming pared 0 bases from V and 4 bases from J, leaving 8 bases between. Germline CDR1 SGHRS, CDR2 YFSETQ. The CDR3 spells CASSLEGPGANVLTF. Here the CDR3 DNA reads TGCGCCAGCAGCTTGGAAGGCCCCGGGGCCAACGTCCTGACTTTC.

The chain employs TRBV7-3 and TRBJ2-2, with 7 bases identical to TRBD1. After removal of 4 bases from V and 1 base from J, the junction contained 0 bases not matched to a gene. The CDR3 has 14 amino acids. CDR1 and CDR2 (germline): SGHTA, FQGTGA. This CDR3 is CASSWDRNTGELFF. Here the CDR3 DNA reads TGTGCCAGCAGCTGGGACAGGAACACCGGGGAGCTGTTTTTT.

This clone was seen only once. The CDR3 bases are TGTGCCAGCAGCTTTCCGGGACAGAGCCTTTACGAGCAGTACTTC. This encodes CASSFPGQSLYEQYF. The gene calls are TRBV7-2 and TRBJ2-7, with 7 bases lining up with TRBD1. The CDR3 has 15 residues. Unmatched junction bases numbered 9, after V lost 3 bases and J lost 4 bases. Looked up from germline, CDR1 is SGHTA and CDR2 is FQGNSA.

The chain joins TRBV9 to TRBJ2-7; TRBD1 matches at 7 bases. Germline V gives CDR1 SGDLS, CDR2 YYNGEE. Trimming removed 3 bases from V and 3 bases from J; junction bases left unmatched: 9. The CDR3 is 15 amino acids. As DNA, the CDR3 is TGTGCCAGCAGCGGACAGGGACAGCTAAGCTACGAGCAGTACTTC. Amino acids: CASSGQGQLSYEQYF.

The CDR3 is CASRPTSGFNEKLFF. CDR3 sequence (DNA): TGTGCCAGCAGACCGACATCGGGCTTTAATGAAAAACTGTTTTTT. The chain links TRBV7-6 to TRBJ1-4; no clear D gene. CDR3 length equals 15 residues. V lost 6 bases and J lost 4, with 15 bases in between. The germline gives CDR1 SGHVS, CDR2 FNYEAQ.

CDR3: CASSPGTVGDEQFF. CDR3 in DNA: TGTGCCAGCAGCCCGGGGACAGTGGGGGATGAGCAGTTCTTC. The chain employs TRBV7-3 and TRBJ2-1, with 7 positions matching TRBD1. The CDR3 runs 14 residues. Germline V CDR1 and CDR2: SGHTA, FQGTGA. J gave up 8 bases and V 5 bases, and 9 bases lay outside the gene matches. The complete variable domain, with remaining parts taken from reference TRBV7-3 and TRBJ2-1, reads GAGVSQTPSNKVTEKGKYVELRCDPISGHTALYWYRQSLGQGPEFLIYFQGTGAADDSGLPNDRFFAVRPEGSVSTLKIQRTERGDSAVYLCASSPGTVGDEQFFGPGTRLTVL.

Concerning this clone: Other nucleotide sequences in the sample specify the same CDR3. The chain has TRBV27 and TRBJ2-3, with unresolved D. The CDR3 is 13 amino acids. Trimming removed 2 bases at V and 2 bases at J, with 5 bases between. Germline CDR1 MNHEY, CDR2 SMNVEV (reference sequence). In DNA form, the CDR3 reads TGTGCCAGCAGTTTAGGCTACACAGATACGCAGTATTTT. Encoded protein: CASSLGYTDTQYF.

The CDR3: CASSPSCGMVWYEQYF. DNA for the CDR3: TGCGCCAGCAGTCCATCCTGCGGGATGGTGTGGTACGAGCAGTACTTC. The chain is built from TRBV23-1 and TRBJ2-7; D is possibly TRBD2 (6 bases). TRBV23-1 belongs to the ORF category, with a function that is uncertain. Trimming pared 4 bases from V and 4 bases from J, leaving 20 bases between. The CDR3 extends over 16 amino acids.

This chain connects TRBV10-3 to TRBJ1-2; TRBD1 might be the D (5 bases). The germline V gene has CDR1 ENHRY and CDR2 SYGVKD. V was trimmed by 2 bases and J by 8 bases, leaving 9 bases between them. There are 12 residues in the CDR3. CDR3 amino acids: CAISEGQPGYTF. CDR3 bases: TGTGCCATCAGTGAGGGACAACCAGGCTACACCTTC.

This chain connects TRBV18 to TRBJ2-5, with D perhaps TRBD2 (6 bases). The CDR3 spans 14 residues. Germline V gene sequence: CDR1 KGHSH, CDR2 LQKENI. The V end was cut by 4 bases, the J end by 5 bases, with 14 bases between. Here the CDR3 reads CASSLSPGRETQYF. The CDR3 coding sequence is TGTGCCAGCTCACTTAGTCCAGGGAGGGAGACCCAGTACTTC.

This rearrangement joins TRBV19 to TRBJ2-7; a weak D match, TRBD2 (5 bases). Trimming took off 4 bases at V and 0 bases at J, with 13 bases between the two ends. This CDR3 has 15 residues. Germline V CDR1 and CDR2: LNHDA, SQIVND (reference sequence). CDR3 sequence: CASSNIGNPSYEQYF. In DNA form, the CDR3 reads TGTGCCAGTAGTAATATCGGGAACCCCTCCTACGAGCAGTACTTC.

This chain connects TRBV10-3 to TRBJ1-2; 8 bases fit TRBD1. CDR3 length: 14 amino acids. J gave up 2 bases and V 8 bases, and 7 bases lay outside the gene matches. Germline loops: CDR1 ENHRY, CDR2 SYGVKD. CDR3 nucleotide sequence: TGTGCCATCTCCCCGACAGGGGAAAACTATGGCTACACCTTC. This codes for CAISPTGENYGYTF.

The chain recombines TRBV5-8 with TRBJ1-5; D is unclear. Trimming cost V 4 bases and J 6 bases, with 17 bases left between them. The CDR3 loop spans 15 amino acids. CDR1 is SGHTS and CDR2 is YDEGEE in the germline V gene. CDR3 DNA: TGTGCCAGCAGCCTGTTAATTGTCGGGAGTCAGCCCCAGCATTTT. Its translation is CASSLLIVGSQPQHF.

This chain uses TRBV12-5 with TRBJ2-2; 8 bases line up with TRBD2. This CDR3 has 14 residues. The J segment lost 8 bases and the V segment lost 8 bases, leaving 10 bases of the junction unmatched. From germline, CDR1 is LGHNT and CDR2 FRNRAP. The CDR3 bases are TGTGCTAGTTGGAGCGGGAGAGGATCGGGGGAGCTGTTTTTT. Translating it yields CASWSGRGSGELFF.

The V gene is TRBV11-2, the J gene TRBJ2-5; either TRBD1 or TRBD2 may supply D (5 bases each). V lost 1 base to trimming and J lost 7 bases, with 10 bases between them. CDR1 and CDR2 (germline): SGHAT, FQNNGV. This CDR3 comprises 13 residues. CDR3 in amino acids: CASSLAGPGTQYF. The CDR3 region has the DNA TGTGCCAGCAGCTTAGCGGGGCCCGGGACCCAGTACTTC.

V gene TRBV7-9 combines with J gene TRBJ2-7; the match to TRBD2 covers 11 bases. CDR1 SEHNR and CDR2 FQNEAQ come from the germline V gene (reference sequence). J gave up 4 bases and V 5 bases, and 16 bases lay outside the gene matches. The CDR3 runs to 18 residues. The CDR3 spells CASSRTPQTSGDRYEQYF. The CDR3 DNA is TGTGCCAGCAGCCGTACCCCGCAGACTAGCGGGGACCGGTACGAGCAGTACTTC.

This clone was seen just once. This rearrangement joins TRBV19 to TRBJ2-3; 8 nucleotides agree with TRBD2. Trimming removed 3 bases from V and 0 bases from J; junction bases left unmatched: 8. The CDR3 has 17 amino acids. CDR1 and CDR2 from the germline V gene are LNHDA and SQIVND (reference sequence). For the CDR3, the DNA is TGTGCCAGTAGTATCGGGGGGGGGCTCGATAGCACAGATACGCAGTATTTT. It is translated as CASSIGGGLDSTDTQYF. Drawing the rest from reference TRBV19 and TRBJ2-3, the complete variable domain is DGGITQSPKYLFRKEGQNVTLSCEQNLNHDAMYWYRQDPGQGLRLIYYSQIVNDFQKGDIAEGYSVSREKKESFPLTVTSAQKNPTAFYLCASSIGGGLDSTDTQYFGPGTRLTVL.

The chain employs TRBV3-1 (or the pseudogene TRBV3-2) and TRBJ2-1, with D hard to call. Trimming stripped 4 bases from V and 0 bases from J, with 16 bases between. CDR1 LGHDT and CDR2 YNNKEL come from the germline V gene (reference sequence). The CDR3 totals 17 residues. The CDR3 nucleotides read TGTGCCAGCAGCCCAATCGGTACTGGCCGCTCCTACAATGAGCAGTTCTTC. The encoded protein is CASSPIGTGRSYNEQFF.

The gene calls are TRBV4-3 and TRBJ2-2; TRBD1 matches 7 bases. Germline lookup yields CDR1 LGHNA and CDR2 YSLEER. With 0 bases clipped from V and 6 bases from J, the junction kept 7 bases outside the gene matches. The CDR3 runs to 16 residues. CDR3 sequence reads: CASSQDLQGVAGELFF. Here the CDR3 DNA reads TGCGCCAGCAGCCAAGACCTTCAGGGGGTCGCCGGGGAGCTGTTTTTT.

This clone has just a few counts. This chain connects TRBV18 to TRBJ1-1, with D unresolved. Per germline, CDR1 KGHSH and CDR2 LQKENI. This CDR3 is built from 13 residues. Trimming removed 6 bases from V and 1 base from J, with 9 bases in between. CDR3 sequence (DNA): TGTGCCAGCTCGGCGCCGGCGAACACTGAAGCTTTCTTT. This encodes CASSAPANTEAFF.

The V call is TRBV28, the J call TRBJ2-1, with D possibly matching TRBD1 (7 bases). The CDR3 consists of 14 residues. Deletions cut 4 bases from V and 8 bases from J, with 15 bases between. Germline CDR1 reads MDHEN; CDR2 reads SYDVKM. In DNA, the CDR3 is TGTGCCAGCAGTTCGGGACAGCAGCGGGATGAGCAGTTCTTC. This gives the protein CASSSGQQRDEQFF.

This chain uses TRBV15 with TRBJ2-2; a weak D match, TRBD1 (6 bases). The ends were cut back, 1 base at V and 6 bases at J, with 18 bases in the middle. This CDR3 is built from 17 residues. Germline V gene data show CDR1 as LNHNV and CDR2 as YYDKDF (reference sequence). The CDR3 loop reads CATSRGGLDGDAGELFF. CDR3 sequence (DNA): TGTGCCACCAGCAGAGGGGGGCTAGATGGGGACGCCGGGGAGCTGTTTTTT. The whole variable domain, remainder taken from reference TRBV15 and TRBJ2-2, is DAMVIQNPRYQVTQFGKPVTLSCSQTLNHNVMYWYQQKSSQAPKLLFHYYDKDFNNEADTPDNFQSRRPNTSFCFLDIRSPGLGDTAMYLCATSRGGLDGDAGELFFGEGSRLTVL.

The CDR3 loop reads CAWSGQGNIRGYGYTF. The CDR3, as DNA: TGTGCCTGGAGTGGACAGGGGAATATACGGGGCTATGGCTACACCTTC. The rearrangement links TRBV30 to TRBJ1-2; 8 nucleotides align to TRBD1. CDR3 size: 16 residues. Trimming cost V 1 base and J 4 bases; bases outside gene matches: 11. Germline V gene data show CDR1 as GTSNPN and CDR2 as SVGIG (reference sequence).